This T cell receptor beta chain was sequenced during a study of early T cells in non-severe SARS-CoV-2 infection. On the study more broadly: Bulk RNA taken from unsorted whole blood was sequenced, leaving chains unpaired.

A single count supports this clonotype. The antigen remains unidentified. Germline V gene lookup returns CDR1 LNHNV and CDR2 YYDKDF (reference sequence). Deletions cut 0 bases from V and 7 bases from J, with 12 bases between. This CDR3 spans 14 amino acids. Individual cDNA molecules were tagged with unique molecular identifiers, the study reported. TCRdb reanalysed the 5' RACE reads using MiXCR and keeps one entry per CDR3 protein. The sample holds over 100,000 distinct CDR3 sequences, roughly 14% seen once. General study points: Reliance on VDJdb matching favored anti-spike CD8 responses; private and CD4 specificities were missed.

Sequences were obtained from whole blood. The chain combines TRBV15 with TRBJ1-1; D gene uncertain. The origin of this receptor is an adult who was a healthcare worker with PCR-confirmed SARS-CoV-2 infection or an uninfected control (not recorded which). The CDR3 DNA sequence: TGTGCCACCAGCAGAGATCTACAAGACCATGAAGCTTTCTTT. Protein product: CATSRDLQDHEAFF.